This is a list of T cell receptor beta chains from one sample in a study of regulatory T cells in long-lasting Graves disease. TCRdb analysed the multiplex PCR reads with MiXCR anew, one entry per CDR3 protein. This table has hundreds of thousands of distinct CDR3 sequences, over 14% appearing once. The data also belong to a second study, concerning T cells in Graves' hyperthyroidism and ophthalmopathy.

Sequences were derived from peripheral blood mononuclear cells (PBMCs), sampled at new diagnosis, from a patient treated with antithyroid drugs. These receptor sequences come from a middle-aged woman with Graves disease. Each CDR3 is given with its conserved first and last residue. Some rows have no size entry. The others give once, few or many, or a class for an expanded clone.

j_call	clone_size	v_call	cdr3_aa
TRBJ1-1	-	TRBV10-3	CAISESGVNTEAFF
TRBJ2-7	many	TRBV12-3/TRBV12-4	CASSFDRSYEQYF
TRBJ2-1	many	TRBV11-2	CASSLDSGAYNEQFF
TRBJ2-2	-	TRBV28	CASSLVRGTAHRELCF
TRBJ2-1	-	TRBV6-2/TRBV6-3	CASREGTGGSKFF
TRBJ1-4	few	TRBV7-3	CASSARNRRATNEKLFF
TRBJ2-1	-	TRBV10-3	CAISEYQVGDYNEQFF
TRBJ1-3	-	TRBV4-2	CASSQVEGSSGNTIYF
TRBJ1-1	-	TRBV25-1	CASSELWAQGPTEAFF
TRBJ2-5	few	TRBV6-1	CASSPSVGGARGTQYF
TRBJ1-4	many	TRBV2	CASSTQGSDEKLFF
TRBJ2-1	few	TRBV20-1	CSATTSGGYNEQFF
TRBJ1-1	many	TRBV11-2	CASSLDRSGANTEAFF
TRBJ1-1	many	TRBV7-2	CASSSSGRTEAFF
TRBJ2-3	many	TRBV6-1	CASALSTDTQYF
TRBJ2-7	many	TRBV5-1	CASSTDSFLKQYF
TRBJ1-2	-	TRBV7-3	CASSPGTGDSYGYTF
TRBJ1-2	-	TRBV19	CAGNTGTGGYTF
TRBJ2-7	many	TRBV7-3	CASSLSARSEQYF
TRBJ2-2	many	TRBV2	CASTSGRNTGELFF
TRBJ1-3	many	TRBV9	CASSVATRGTGNTIYF
TRBJ2-1	-	TRBV12-3/TRBV12-4	CANLAGDYNEQFF
TRBJ2-5	many	TRBV20-1	CSARGIPSRPGETQYF
TRBJ2-7	many	TRBV2	CASSPAEREGYEQYF
TRBJ2-7	many	TRBV20-1	CSARQVDRGDEQYF
TRBJ2-3	many	TRBV27	CASSLGGLLVHPTDTQYF
TRBJ2-1	many	TRBV15	CATSRGETSGGNEQFF
TRBJ2-1	few	TRBV4-1	CASSLLAELTYNEQFF
TRBJ2-5	many	TRBV5-4	CASSFLAGDWETQYF